Below are 22 T cell receptor beta chains sequenced from a single sample in a study of identical twins. TCRdb recomputed calls from the 5' RACE reads with MiXCR, one row per CDR3 protein. In the table there are 1.5 million to 2 million distinct CDR3 sequences, under 35% of which are singletons. The sequenced sample was cord blood. These receptors were collected from a newborn girl in good health.

The V and J genes are TRBV28 and TRBJ1-1; D uncertain. The germline V gene encodes CDR1 MDHEN and CDR2 SYDVKM. Trimming removed 7 bases from V and 2 bases from J, with 20 bases in between. This CDR3 contains 16 residues. The CDR3 region has the DNA TGTGCCAGCAATCCCTTGTTCTCCCCAGGAAACACTGAAGCTTTCTTT. Encoded protein: CASNPLFSPGNTEAFF.

This clonotype has more than one count but fewer than ten. The chain couples TRBV20-1 to TRBJ2-7; a weak D match, TRBD2 (5 bases). In germline, CDR1 is DFQATT, CDR2 SNEGSKA (reference sequence). Trimming cost V 1 base and J 4 bases, with 17 bases left between them. CDR3 size: 15 residues. CDR3 nucleotides: TGCAGTGCTAGAGTGTCGGCGGGCGCTTTTTACGAGCAGTACTTC. The encoded protein is CSARVSAGAFYEQYF.

This clonotype was found once. This may be a read error: a much more frequent sequence differs by one nucleotide. The V call is TRBV12-3 or TRBV12-4, the J call TRBJ2-7, with TRBD1 as a possible D gene (5 bases). This CDR3 has 14 residues. The CDR3 protein is CASSVARESYEQYF. As DNA, the CDR3 is TGTGCCAGCAGTGTAGCCAGGGAATCCTACGAGCAGTACTTC.

The V and J genes are TRBV29-1 and TRBJ2-1, with 16 bases matching TRBD2. The DNA end is a closer match to TRBJ2-7, so the J assignment may be wrong. Germline V gene data show CDR1 as SQVTM and CDR2 as ANQGSEA. CDR3 length: 18 amino acids. The CDR3: CSFTGLAGGPIVDNEQYF. CDR3 DNA: TGCAGCTTCACGGGACTAGCGGGAGGGCCGATTGTGGACAATGAGCAGTACTTC.

The chain carries TRBV7-9 and TRBJ1-2; the D gene is possibly TRBD1 (5 bases). The germline V and J ends were trimmed by 5 bases and 4 bases, with 11 bases remaining between them. CDR1 and CDR2 from the germline V gene are SEHNR and FQNEAQ (reference sequence). The CDR3 sequence is 13 residues long. The CDR3 loop is CASSGGVPYGYTF. In nucleotides, the CDR3 is TGTGCCAGCAGCGGGGGGGTTCCCTATGGCTACACCTTC.

The gene calls are TRBV20-1 and TRBJ2-5, with 8 bases that match TRBD2. This CDR3 comprises 14 residues. The junction had 14 bases not matched to a gene; V was cut back by 3 bases and J by 11 bases. CDR1 DFQATT and CDR2 SNEGSKA come from the germline V gene (reference sequence). The CDR3, as DNA: TGCAGTGCTAGGGGACAACTAGCGGACAATGAGCAGTACTTC. This codes for CSARGQLADNEQYF.

This rearrangement joins TRBV20-1 to TRBJ2-1; 9 nucleotides agree with TRBD2. The germline V gene has CDR1 DFQATT and CDR2 SNEGSKA (reference sequence). The trim removed 0 bases at V and 2 bases at J, leaving 5 bases unmatched. There are 16 residues in the CDR3. CDR3 in DNA: TGCAGTGCTAGAGATCTGGCGGGGGGGACCTACAATGAGCAGTTCTTC. This sequence encodes CSARDLAGGTYNEQFF.

The chain links TRBV7-8 to TRBJ2-1; D possibly matches TRBD1 or TRBD2 (7 bases each). The end of the DNA fits TRBJ2-7 better, so the J call may be wrong. Germline loops: CDR1 SGHVS, CDR2 FQNEAQ. The CDR3 has 18 amino acids. The CDR3 DNA reads TGTGCCAGCAGCTTAGGGACCAGGGGGGGATTCTCCTACAATGAGCAGTACTTC. The encoded protein is CASSLGTRGGFSYNEQYF.

Turning to this clonotype: A clone one base away is much larger, so this may be a read error. No DNA is shown, since the ends of the CDR3 on it are uncertain; the CDR3 is the one TCRdb lists. The chain couples TRBV29-1 to TRBJ1-2. Per the germline V gene, CDR1 is SQVTM and CDR2 is ANQGSEA. The CDR3 is made up of 16 amino acids, end residues included. CDR3: CSVEGQIRNFGYGNTF.

In its sample, this clonotype was seen a few times. The genes are TRBV12-3 or TRBV12-4 and TRBJ1-1, with D unclear. The CDR3 totals 14 residues. Trimming stripped 5 bases from V and 4 bases from J, with 14 bases between. The CDR3 DNA is TGTGCCAGCAGTCCAGGCCAGACTGGCACTGAAGCTTTCTTT. This translates into CASSPGQTGTEAFF.

The V call is TRBV20-1, the J call TRBJ2-6, with D unresolved. The CDR3 loop spans 14 amino acids. Per the germline V gene, CDR1 is DFQATT and CDR2 is SNEGSKA (reference sequence). V dropped 0 bases and J dropped 6 bases, with 9 bases sitting between them. The CDR3 loop reads CSARDGRKANVLTF. CDR3 sequence (DNA): TGCAGTGCTAGAGACGGACGGAAGGCCAACGTCCTGACTTTC.

The chain links TRBV6-6 to TRBJ1-1; D ambiguous. Germline lookup yields CDR1 MNHNY and CDR2 SVGAGI (reference sequence). CDR3 length: 13 residues. V was shortened by 6 bases and J by 5 bases, with 13 bases between the two germline ends. CDR3 sequence (DNA): TGTGCCAGCAGACCTACTACCTGGACTGAAGCTTTCTTT. Translating it yields CASRPTTWTEAFF.

This clonotype was picked up one time. This chain uses TRBV29-1 with TRBJ2-1, with 7 bases identical to TRBD2. Germline values: CDR1 SQVTM, CDR2 ANQGSEA. With V trimmed by 4 bases and J by 8 bases, 11 bases remained unmatched. This CDR3 has 14 amino acids. The CDR3 here is CSVGRRTRAHEQFF. The CDR3 coding sequence is TGCAGCGTTGGTCGGCGGACTAGAGCGCATGAGCAGTTCTTC.

This clonotype has a handful of counts. The rearrangement links TRBV3-1 to TRBJ1-1; 8 bases match TRBD1. The V gene's germline CDR1 is LGHDT and CDR2 YNNKEL (reference sequence). The CDR3 totals 15 residues. The junction had 4 bases not matched to a gene; V was cut back by 4 bases and J by 0 bases. CDR3 residues: CASSRGQAMNTEAFF. CDR3 DNA sequence: TGTGCCAGCAGCCGGGGACAGGCCATGAACACTGAAGCTTTCTTT. The full variable domain, completed using reference TRBV3-1 and TRBJ1-1, is DTAVSQTPKYLVTQMGNDKSIKCEQNLGHDTMYWYKQDSKKFLKIMFSYNNKELIINETVPNRFSPKSPDKAHLNLHINSLELGDSAVYFCASSRGQAMNTEAFFGQGTRLTVV.

As for this clonotype: A much larger clone differs by one base, so this may be a read error. This rearrangement joins TRBV12-3 or TRBV12-4 to TRBJ2-3, with D tentatively TRBD1 (6 bases). This CDR3 has 13 residues. V dropped 5 bases and J dropped 5 bases, with 11 bases sitting between them. CDR3 DNA: TGTGCCAGCAGTGGATCCAGGGGAGATACGCAGTATTTT. Protein product: CASSGSRGDTQYF.

The rearrangement links TRBV20-1 to TRBJ1-2; D gene unclear. The germline V gene encodes CDR1 DFQATT and CDR2 SNEGSKA (reference sequence). The V gene lost 6 bases and the J gene lost 2 bases, with 10 bases spanning the gap. The CDR3 runs 12 residues. The CDR3 loop reads CSAPRVNYGYTF. As DNA, the CDR3 is TGCAGTGCCCCGAGAGTAAACTATGGCTACACCTTC.

The J gene is TRBJ2-7, the V gene TRBV28; 10 bases align to TRBD2. The DNA end lines up better with TRBJ2-5; the J call may be wrong. Germline CDR1 is MDHEN and CDR2 is SYDVKM. The CDR3 totals 14 residues. The CDR3 protein is CASSQLAGSGTQYF. The CDR3 region has the DNA TGTGCCAGCAGCCAACTAGCGGGGTCGGGGACCCAGTACTTC.

This clonotype was counted at least ten times. This rearrangement joins TRBV5-1 to TRBJ2-3; weak D call: TRBD2 (5 bases). With 0 bases removed from V and 2 bases from J, the gap between germline ends came to 13 bases. CDR1 SGHRS and CDR2 YFSETQ come from the germline V gene. The length of the CDR3 is 16 residues. The CDR3 protein is CASSLGSLASTDTQYF. CDR3 DNA sequence: TGCGCCAGCAGCTTGGGCAGCCTAGCCTCCACAGATACGCAGTATTTT.

The count of this clonotype is one. A much more abundant neighbour one base away suggests this may be a read error. The chain combines TRBV12-3 or TRBV12-4 with TRBJ2-5, with D perhaps TRBD2 (5 bases). CDR3 length: 13 amino acids. V was clipped by 10 bases and J by 11 bases, with 23 bases between them. This CDR3 is CATAGDPRNEQYF. The CDR3 coding sequence is TGTGCCACCGCCGGGGATCCCCGGAATGAGCAGTACTTC.

This clonotype was seen a few times. The V gene is TRBV28, the J gene TRBJ1-2; tentatively, D is TRBD1 (5 bases). This CDR3 has 16 amino acids. The V end was cut by 6 bases, the J end by 2 bases, with 19 bases between. CDR1 is MDHEN and CDR2 is SYDVKM in the germline V gene. The CDR3 sequence: CASSSLRQNVNYGYTF. In DNA form, the CDR3 reads TGTGCCAGCAGCTCCCTCCGACAGAACGTGAACTATGGCTACACCTTC.

This chain links TRBV4-2 with TRBJ2-7; D unresolved. CDR1 is LGHNA, CDR2 YNFKEQ, per germline. The CDR3 runs to 16 residues. Trimming shortened V by 1 base and J by 3 bases, and 16 bases separated the two germline ends. Here the CDR3 DNA reads TGTGCCAGCAGCCAAGCGACCCGGAGCCCTTACTACGAGCAGTACTTC. Its translation: CASSQATRSPYYEQYF.

The table lists this clonotype with a few counts. This rearrangement joins TRBV28 to TRBJ2-1, with 9 bases fitting TRBD2. V dropped 5 bases and J dropped 3; count of bases not matched to a gene: 11. Germline values: CDR1 MDHEN, CDR2 SYDVKM. This CDR3 spans 17 amino acids. CDR3 coding DNA: TGTGCCAGCAGTGGGGATAGCGGGAGAAGAATCTACAATGAGCAGTTCTTC. It is translated as CASSGDSGRRIYNEQFF.